What follows are 2 T cell receptor gamma chains derived from one specimen sequenced in a study of γδ T cells in repeated Plasmodium falciparum infection. Gammadelta T cells were flow-sorted from PBMC into Vgamma9/Vdelta2+ and Vdelta2-negative populations for bulk analysis. TCRdb re-processed the multiplex PCR reads using CATT. The repertoire holds 25,000 to 35,000 gamma-chain clones, 1.4% seen once, with just under 20% in the top ten. The specimen was gamma-delta T cells from blood. The receptors originated from a pool of human donors (malaria-infected and uninfected, not separated).

Remarks on this clone: The translation of this DNA and the TCRdb protein of a much larger clone differ at residue 11, probably owing to a read error; the protein shown here is translated from the DNA. Other DNA sequences in the sample encode the same CDR3. V gene assignment gives TRGV9, but the J gene was left uncalled. CDR1 is GITISATS and CDR2 is ISYDGTV in the germline V gene (reference sequence). The CDR3 runs to 13 residues. CDR3 in DNA: TGTGCCTTGTGGGAGGTCTGTGGGGGCGGGAACCTCTTT. Translation gives CALWEVCGGGNLF.

This clone was detected many times. This DNA's translation and the protein TCRdb lists, from a much larger clone, do not match at residue 5, likely due to a read error; the protein shown is translated from the DNA. J is TRGJ1 or TRGJ2 and V is TRGV4. No J gene is reported in TCRdb; it was inferred here by comparing the DNA with germline. The CDR3 has 14 amino acids. Germline-derived CDR1 and CDR2 are EGSTGY and YDSYTSSV. This chain's CDR3 is CATWGGPGYYKKLF. DNA of the CDR3: TGTGCCACCTGGGGTGGGCCTGGATATTATAAGAAACTCTTT.